Following are 21 T cell receptor beta chains from one sample sequenced in a study of T cells expressing NK-cell markers. After re-calling the 5' RACE reads, TCRdb lists one entry per CDR3 protein, DNA absent. This table lists 400,000 to 500,000 distinct CDR3 sequences. Sample: blood T cells: a sorted CD56 or NKG2C T cell subset, CD4+ or CD8+ T cells, or bulk PBMC T cells (not recorded which). Every receptor here comes from a woman aged 18-69 years in good health.

This rearrangement joins TRBV28 to TRBJ2-2; TCRdb selects TRBD2, and the lack of DNA leaves this call unchecked. This CDR3 is built from 15 residues. From germline, CDR1 is MDHEN and CDR2 SYDVKM. This chain's CDR3 is CASSAEGRNTGELFF.

The chain links TRBV10-2 to TRBJ2-1; TCRdb names TRBD1, which stays unverified in the absence of DNA. The CDR3 totals 12 residues. Per the germline V gene, CDR1 is WSHSY and CDR2 is SAAADI. CDR3 residues: CASSLGGRGQFF.

The chain carries TRBV18 and TRBJ2-1; TCRdb indicates TRBD2, and absent DNA this call remains unverified. The CDR3 sequence is 15 residues long. CDR1 and CDR2 from the germline V gene are KGHSH and LQKENI. The CDR3 region is CASSQRLSSYNEQFF.

The rearrangement joins TRBV11-3 to TRBJ2-1; there is no DNA to check the TCRdb D call of TRBD2. CDR3 length: 15 amino acids. Looked up from germline, CDR1 is SGHNT and CDR2 is YENEEA. This CDR3 is CASSFTSGSSHEQFF.

The chain has TRBV12-3 or TRBV12-4 and TRBJ1-1. The CDR3 runs 14 residues. The CDR3 reads CASSLGHTRTEAFF.

V gene TRBV30 combines with J gene TRBJ2-7; TCRdb's assignment of TRBD2 cannot be checked, as there is no DNA. The CDR3 has 12 amino acids. Looked up from germline, CDR1 is GTSNPN and CDR2 is SVGIG (reference sequence). The CDR3 spells CAWTAGTYEQYF. Based on the CDR3 plus reference TRBV30 and TRBJ2-7, the full variable domain is SQTIHQWPATLVQPVGSPLSLECTVEGTSNPNLYWYRQAAGRGLQLLFYSVGIGQISSEVPQNLSASRPQDRQFILSSKKLLLSDSGFYLCAWTAGTYEQYFGPGTRLTVT.

The chain has TRBV20-1 and TRBJ2-1. This CDR3 has 15 amino acids. CDR1 is DFQATT and CDR2 is SNEGSKA in the germline V gene (reference sequence). The CDR3 spells CSARDPVSSYNEQFF.

This rearrangement joins TRBV5-8 to TRBJ1-5. CDR3 length: 15 amino acids. Germline lookup yields CDR1 SGHTS and CDR2 YDEGEE. The CDR3 is CASSLRAVQNQPQHF.

The rearrangement joins TRBV12-3 or TRBV12-4 to TRBJ2-3; TCRdb reports TRBD1, a call that lacks DNA to check it against. The CDR3 extends over 13 amino acids. CDR3 in amino acids: CASSPSAPDTQYF.

This chain links TRBV29-1 with TRBJ2-7; TCRdb's D call, TRBD1, is unchecked because there is no DNA. The CDR3 is made up of 11 amino acids. CDR1 and CDR2 from the germline V gene are SQVTM and ANQGSEA. This CDR3 reads CSVGPGYEQYF.

This chain uses TRBV7-2 with TRBJ2-2; the D gene TCRdb calls, TRBD1, cannot be checked with no DNA. The CDR3 covers 13 residues. Germline V lookup: CDR1 SGHTA, CDR2 FQGNSA. This chain's CDR3 is CASHRRNTGELFF.

This chain's CDR3 is CSVEGTGVTRQYF. The chain is built from TRBV29-1 and TRBJ2-7; TCRdb outputs TRBD1, but without DNA this stays unchecked. Germline V CDR1 and CDR2: SQVTM, ANQGSEA. This CDR3 contains 13 residues.

This sequence joins TRBV6-5 and TRBJ2-6; TCRdb indicates TRBD1, and absent DNA this call remains unverified. Looked up from germline, CDR1 is MNHEY and CDR2 is SVGAGI. The CDR3 is 16 amino acids. CDR3 sequence: CASSLTGGAWANVLTF.

The CDR3 loop is CSARRGQGSYGYTF. The genes are TRBV20-1 and TRBJ1-2; TCRdb picks TRBD1, but there is no DNA to check that call. Looked up from germline, CDR1 is DFQATT and CDR2 is SNEGSKA (reference sequence). CDR3 size: 14 residues.

This sequence joins TRBV12-3 or TRBV12-4 and TRBJ2-1; checking the TCRdb D call of TRBD2 is not possible without DNA. The CDR3 runs to 20 residues. This chain's CDR3 is CASSANYYGTSGGRDNEQFF.

The V and J genes are TRBV29-1 and TRBJ2-7; TCRdb lists TRBD2, though no DNA is available to test this call. The germline gives CDR1 SQVTM, CDR2 ANQGSEA. This CDR3 has 13 residues. The CDR3 loop reads CSVPLAGGTEQYF.

The V call is TRBV12-2, the J call TRBJ1-5; without DNA, the TCRdb call of TRBD1 cannot be checked. TRBV12-2 is flagged as a pseudogene. There are 15 residues in the CDR3. CDR3 region: CASRLVTGGRQPQHF.

The chain uses TRBV7-2 and TRBJ2-6; there is no DNA to check the TCRdb D call of TRBD1. This CDR3 contains 15 residues. Germline loops: CDR1 SGHTA, CDR2 FQGNSA. CDR3 amino acids: CASSLGGRGANVLTF.

The chain combines TRBV24-1 with TRBJ1-1; TCRdb picks TRBD1, but there is no DNA to check that call. Germline-derived CDR1 and CDR2 are KGHDR and SFDVKD. The CDR3 covers 13 residues. The CDR3 sequence is CATRGGRDTEAFF.

This chain connects TRBV20-1 to TRBJ1-1; as DNA is missing, the TRBD1 call by TCRdb cannot be tested. This CDR3 is 12 amino acids long. The V gene's germline CDR1 is DFQATT and CDR2 SNEGSKA (reference sequence). CDR3 loop: CSARDRAYEAFF.

The V gene is TRBV5-1, the J gene TRBJ2-1; the TCRdb D gene call, TRBD1, has no DNA to confirm it. From germline, CDR1 is SGHRS and CDR2 YFSETQ. This CDR3 has 15 amino acids. The CDR3 sequence: CASSFTGGPYTEQFF.